At least ten counts were recorded for the clone carrying this T cell receptor (beta chain). Its antigen is not known. Unique molecular identifiers tagged individual cDNA molecules. TCRdb itself ran the 5' RACE reads through MiXCR, one entry per CDR3 protein. The sample shows more than 65,000 distinct CDR3 sequences, approximately 12% of them seen only once. These data originate in a study of early T cells in non-severe SARS-CoV-2 infection. Across the study: The authors sequenced bulk RNA from unsorted whole blood, leaving chains unpaired.

Study-wide points: VDJdb matching skewed toward anti-spike CD8 responses, missing private and CD4 specificities.

Germline V lookup: CDR1 MDHEN, CDR2 SYDVKM. The CDR3 spans 23 residues. V lost 6 bases to trimming and J lost 4 bases, with 40 bases between them. Sequences were obtained from whole blood. The clonotype originates from an adult who was a healthcare worker with PCR-confirmed SARS-CoV-2 infection or an uninfected control (not recorded which). The chain couples TRBV28 to TRBJ2-1; D gene uncertain. CDR3 protein: CASSPFFFFHIPTADGPYNEQFF. The CDR3 DNA reads as TGTGCCAGCAGCCCCTTCTTCTTCTTCCATATCCCCACCGCTGACGGCCCTTACAATGAGCAGTTCTTC.